Presented here are 6 T cell receptor beta chains from one specimen sequenced in a study of HIV-infected patients and healthy controls. Alpha and beta constant-region primers primed reverse transcription of 400 to 500 ng RNA. Using multiplexing indices, alpha and beta chain libraries were generated apart by chain-specific third strand synthesis. TCRdb independently ran MiXCR on the 5' RACE reads; one entry per CDR3 protein. This sample has around 11,000 distinct CDR3 sequences; approximately 6% occur once, and the top ten carry approximately 30%. Roughly three months, about 14 weeks, into antiretroviral therapy, follow-up blood was collected. Whole blood was used without fractionation, so all unsorted peripheral T cells were included. The sequencing used blood, collected during antiretroviral therapy. The receptors shown here come from an adult with HIV infection. The donor label of this sample is uncertain.

This clonotype was seen many times. The V call is TRBV29-1, the J call TRBJ2-7; D perhaps matches TRBD2 (6 bases). The CDR3 has 12 amino acids. Trimming stripped 6 bases from V and 1 base from J, with 10 bases between. Germline CDR1 is SQVTM and CDR2 is ANQGSEA. Here the CDR3 DNA reads TGCAGCGTGCGGGACGCATCCTACGAGCAGTACTTC. It encodes CSVRDASYEQYF.

This clonotype was recorded many times. V and J are TRBV6-1 and TRBJ1-5; 8 nucleotides line up with TRBD1. The CDR3 is 15 amino acids. V lost 4 bases and J lost 7; bases outside the gene matches: 9. Germline V gene data show CDR1 as MNHNS and CDR2 as SASEGT. The CDR3 is CASSAAGGQGQPQHF. The CDR3 DNA reads as TGTGCCAGCAGTGCCGCAGGGGGCCAGGGACAGCCCCAGCATTTT.

This clonotype was observed at least ten times. This chain links TRBV5-1 with TRBJ2-3, with D perhaps TRBD1 (6 bases). The length of the CDR3 is 16 residues. V was trimmed by 2 bases and J by 1 base, leaving 14 bases between them. Per the germline V gene, CDR1 is SGHRS and CDR2 is YFSETQ. The CDR3 sequence is CASSLHRAGGTDTQYF. In DNA form, the CDR3 reads TGCGCCAGCAGCTTACACAGGGCCGGGGGCACAGATACGCAGTATTTT.

This clonotype was seen at least ten times. This sequence joins TRBV11-2 and TRBJ2-5; D gene uncertain. This CDR3 contains 12 residues. Trimming shortened V by 4 bases and J by 7 bases, and 10 bases separated the two germline ends. Germline lookup yields CDR1 SGHAT and CDR2 FQNNGV. CDR3 in DNA: TGTGCCAGCAGCTCGAACTGGGGGACCCAGTACTTC. This codes for CASSSNWGTQYF.

This clonotype is judged medium-sized (0.01 to 0.1%). The V and J genes are TRBV7-2 and TRBJ2-3; 10 positions agree with TRBD2. CDR1 SGHTA and CDR2 FQGNSA come from the germline V gene. The CDR3 extends over 18 amino acids. With 1 base clipped from V and 0 bases from J, the junction kept 7 bases outside the gene matches. The CDR3 DNA is TGTGCCAGCAGCTTAGTTCCTAGCGGGGGAGGAAGCACAGATACGCAGTATTTT. This gives the protein CASSLVPSGGGSTDTQYF.

This clonotype was seen repeatedly, ten times or more. The chain has TRBV9 and TRBJ1-5; D is possibly TRBD1 (5 bases). Germline CDR1 is SGDLS and CDR2 is YYNGEE. Trimming stripped 5 bases from V and 3 bases from J, with 9 bases between. The CDR3 consists of 13 residues. The CDR3 is CASSQGYNQPQHF. The CDR3 DNA sequence: TGTGCCAGCAGTCAGGGATACAATCAGCCCCAGCATTTT.